This TCR beta chain was recorded in a study of prognosis after radiotherapy for stage I lung cancer. As for the study in general: The enrollment of patients with stage I non-small cell lung cancer occurred between April 2018 and 2019. The study enrolled about 12 men and several women as patients, aged roughly 53 to 84 with a median of roughly 72 years.

Many counts were recorded for this clonotype. The genomic DNA TCR beta CDR3 region underwent two rounds of multiplex PCR. The authors ran first-round PCR with primers specific to each TRBV and TRBJ gene. TCRdb ran MiXCR on the multiplex PCR reads and lists one entry per CDR3 protein. The sample has about 18,000 distinct CDR3 sequences, approximately 17% seen once. V lost 6 bases, J lost 3 bases, and 17 bases lay in between. This CDR3 comprises 14 residues. Germline loops: CDR1 DFQATT, CDR2 SNEGSKA (reference sequence). The authors drew 6 to 7.5 milliliters of peripheral blood at each of two time points.

This sequence joins TRBV20-1 and TRBJ2-5; D remains ambiguous. The sequencing used PBMCs, collected before or after stereotactic body radiation therapy (not recorded which). The source is a donor aged 50 or older with non-small cell lung cancer. In nucleotides, the CDR3 is TGCAGTGCCCCCCCGATCATGGGGAAAGAGACCCAGTACTTC. This codes for CSAPPIMGKETQYF.